Sequencing of this TCR beta chain was carried out in a study of T-cell reconstitution after alpha-beta-depleted transplantation in children (dated by TCRdb to the mid-2010s). In terms of the full investigation: Using TCR repertoire profiling, the study quantitatively followed how T-cell immune reconstitution unfolded in children after TCRalphabeta/CD19-depleted allogeneic hematopoietic cell transplantation.

From the cysteine up to the phenylalanine, the CDR3 has a length of 18 residues. The sequence is cut down to CDR3 DNA, 54 bases in frame from base 1. For this chain, trimming is 1 base at the V end and 2 bases at the J end, and the number of junction bases without a gene match is 13. CDR1 and CDR2 are drawn from the germline V gene: MNHEY, SVGEGT. What the treatment or condition label conveys for this sample: allogeneic hematopoietic cell transplantation with graft depleted of TCRalphabeta T cells and CD19 B cells. Transplant recipients were children who received TCRalphabeta/CD19-depleted allogeneic hematopoietic cell grafts. Broader findings and caveats from the paper: Apparently early alphabetaT-cell count recovery about two months after transplant reportedly relied on only several hundred rapidly expanded clones derived from non-depleted graft cells. Over the following months the frequencies of hyperexpanded clones went down, and after one year T-cell counts and TCRbeta diversity were mostly credited to newly produced T cells. In some patients, the high TCRbeta diversity seen at day 60 was put down to recipient T cells and intrathymic progenitors that had survived conditioning.

The receptor library was made with PCR. Sequenced on an Illumina HiSeq 2500. TCR libraries were prepared with molecular barcoding, using unique molecular identifiers to normalize TCRbeta repertoire quantification. TCRdb itself trimmed the public reads at Q25 with fastp, ran MiXCR and retained productive beta chains. Here each entry gathers all rows of one CDR3 protein and keeps the most common genes and DNA. Here the sample has about 310,000 distinct CDR3 sequences; approximately 20% occur a single time. The top ten hold 10% to 11% of the sample. About this clonotype: Its specific antigen is unknown. No much larger clonotype is one base removed from it; base qualities were not supplied.

The sequences come from PBMCs, mostly from graft donor cells, collected 180 days after TCRalphabeta/CD19-depleted stem cell transplant. The chain uses TRBV6-2 or TRBV6-3 and TRBJ2-7; 8 bases in between match TRBD1. The receptor was derived from a male patient younger than 18 who had a stem cell transplant for acute lymphoblastic leukemia, so the T cells may come from the graft donor. The DNA sequence is as follows: TGTGCCAGCAGTTACTACGCCGGAGACAGGGGAGGAACCTACGAGCAGTACTTC. Its coded protein is CASSYYAGDRGGTYEQYF.